This T cell receptor beta chain was identified in a study of shared clonotypes between healthy human individuals (dated by TCRdb to 2018 to 2021). Study-wide context: Three men and two women, aged 18 to 49 years, made up the cohort. For each donor, CD4 naive and CD4 memory were each given three plates, CD8 naive was given two plates, and CD8 memory was given one plate. To estimate repertoire size and how much clonotypes are shared between individuals, the study performed deep sequencing of blood TCR repertoires from five healthy adults. Libraries were prepared and TCR repertoires were sequenced by different laboratories using diverse techniques, in order to increase sequencing depth and limit assay-specific biases. Between about 0.9 and 9 billion PBMCs per donor were obtained by leukapheresis. The research as a whole found: The small number of donors limited the genetic and exposure-history diversity represented. Based on pairwise subsampling, the degree of clonotype sharing among donors was expected to be affected by sequencing depth. Even with the large sequencing depth, rarefaction of the sorted-subset datasets indicated that sequencing was incomplete. Higher generation probabilities were observed for clonotypes shared by all four sorted-subset donors than for non-shared clonotypes. When a handful of donors were compared, the shared fraction of clonotypes was approximately 5% for naive CD4, 3% to 4% for naive CD8, 2% to 2.5% for memory CD4, and 0.35% to 0.4% for memory CD8. Estimated clonotype richness was generally larger for naive than for memory subsets. Sampling was restricted to blood, and TCR repertoires in tissue are likely to differ from TCR repertoires in blood.

Healthy HIV-negative adults with no recently reported acute infections or vaccinations were included as donors. Only Caucasian adults living in Nashville, Tennessee, USA were represented among the donors. CD4+ T cells were enriched through magnetic negative selection, after which naive cells were positively selected on CD45RA and the remaining negative fraction served as the memory subset. Blood was collected by leukapheresis, and PBMCs were isolated by Ficoll-Histopaque density gradient centrifugation and then cryopreserved in liquid nitrogen vapor phase. Analytical flow cytometry was used to check the purity and quantity of every magnetically sorted T cell population. Genomic DNA was isolated from each sorted fraction and quantified by UV absorbance on a Nanodrop 2000c. TCR CDR3 regions were amplified from genomic DNA by multiplex PCR using the deep immunoSEQ assay. Extracted genomic DNA from each cell subset was distributed evenly across all wells of several immunoSEQ 96-well plates, and each plate was treated as a replicate. Each replicate PCR for sorted subsets received roughly 0.2 ug genomic DNA, equal to 28,000 or so T cell genomes. Purified libraries were quantified with a Qubit 3.0 fluorometer, sized on a Bioanalyzer 2100, and re-quantified with the KAPA Library Quantification kit. Every immunoSEQ 96-well plate was sequenced on a dedicated single-read 150-cycle Illumina NextSeq 550 flow cell. In the source study's methods: Because the immunoSEQ output held only junctional sequences and lacked quality scores, the filtering could not match the filtering applied to full-length reads. Sequences were annotated with PyIR, a Python wrapper for IgBLAST v1.9, using IMGT germline references to assign V/J genes and CDR3. Any read was removed if the V/J assignment was weak (E-value above 1e-6), the CDR3 was missing, or the read contained stop codons, out-of-frame junctions, or ambiguous translated residues. V3J clonotypes were defined as sequences sharing an identical inferred V gene, J gene, and CDR3 amino acid sequence. Percentage overlap between repertoires was computed as shared unique clonotypes divided by the size of the smaller repertoire. Richness of each repertoire was evaluated using RTK rarefaction, the Chao1 estimator, and Recon v2.1 estimates of unobserved clonotypes. For all TCRbeta clonotypes obtained by the gDNA method from a few donors, generation probabilities were computed with OLGA. TCRdb's version of the immuneACCESS table is confined to in-frame rearrangements and falls short of the full clone set. An unresolved V gene accounts for under half of the shortfall where checked; the remainder is of unknown origin. Clone size and V and J calls were adopted from that table, with D and trimming inferred from the DNA. In this sample the table shows 1 million to 1.3 million clones, more than 75% of which occur a single time. Roughly 0.62% of the sample comes from the top ten.

Concerning this clone: No antigen is known for it. Within one base of it there is no much larger clone, and no base qualities were kept.

This sequence originates from a man aged 18 to 30 in good health. Some clones in this sample may be carry-over from other donors' samples. The source material was memory CD4+ T cells from PBMCs. What the cell subset or site label conveys for this sample: CD45RA-negative fraction.

Here is the DNA: TGTGCCAGCAGCGGGACCGGCCAGAAGCCCCAGCATTTT. This sequence encodes CASSGTGQKPQHF. The chain employs TRBV2 and TRBJ1-5; a weak D assignment points to TRBD1 (5 bases agree). Sequences SNHLY (CDR1) and FYNNEI (CDR2) are obtained from the germline V gene. The cysteine opens and the phenylalanine closes a CDR3 of 13 amino acids. The kept DNA is CDR3 alone, 39 bases in frame from the first base. Trimming takes 6 bases from V and 8 bases from J, and the germline ends sit 14 bases apart. The CDR3 plus the reference TRBV2 and TRBJ1-5 genes for the other parts give the full variable domain: EPEVTQTPSHQVTQMGQEVILRCVPISNHLYFYWYRQILGQKVEFLVSFYNNEISEKSEIFDDQFSVERPDGSNFTLKIRSTKLEDSAMYFCASSGTGQKPQHFGDGTRLSIL.